This T cell receptor beta chain was profiled in a study of beta chain features in type 1 diabetes. This clone was seen a few times. The target antigen is unknown. Expressed TCRB transcripts were sequenced after all isolated RNA was converted to cDNA. TCRdb keeps only in-frame clones here, not all; method: immunoSEQ multiplex PCR. The table has hundreds of thousands of clones, 15% to 20% seen once. Study results and limitations: Comparison showed that naive, central memory and Treg TCRB repertoires appeared more similar among patients than among healthy donors. Type 1 diabetes patients had moderately but significantly shorter TCRB CDR3s in all four CD4+ subsets.

This receptor was identified in a woman between 18 and 30 years old in good health. Sequenced sample: naive CD4+ T cells from blood.

CDR3 coding DNA: TGTGCCAGCAGCTTAGTTTCTTCGGGAGAGACCCAGTACTTC. Amino acids: CASSLVSSGETQYF. The V gene is TRBV7-9, the J gene TRBJ2-5, with D unclear. Between the trimmed V and J ends, which lost 1 base and 4 bases, there was a span of 10 bases. This CDR3 contains 14 residues. In germline, CDR1 is SEHNR, CDR2 FQNEAQ (reference sequence).